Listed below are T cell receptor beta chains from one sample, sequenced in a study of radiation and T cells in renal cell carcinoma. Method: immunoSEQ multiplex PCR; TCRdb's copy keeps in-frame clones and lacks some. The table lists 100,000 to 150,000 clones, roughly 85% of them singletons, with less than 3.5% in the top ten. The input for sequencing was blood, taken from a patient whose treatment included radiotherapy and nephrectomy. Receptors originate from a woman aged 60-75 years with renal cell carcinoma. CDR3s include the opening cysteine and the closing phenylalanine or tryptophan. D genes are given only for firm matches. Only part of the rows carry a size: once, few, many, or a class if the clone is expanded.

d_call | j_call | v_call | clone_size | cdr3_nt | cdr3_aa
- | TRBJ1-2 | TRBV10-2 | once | TGCGCCAGCAGTGAAGTTCTGGGTGGTTATGGCTACACCTTC | CASSEVLGGYGYTF
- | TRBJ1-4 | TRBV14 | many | TGTGCCAGCAGCCAAGTAGCCGCCGGTGAGAAACTGTTTTTT | CASSQVAAGEKLFF
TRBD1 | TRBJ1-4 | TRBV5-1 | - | TGCGCCAGCAGCGAGAGACAGGGACTCAATGGCGAAAAACTGTTTTTT | CASSERQGLNGEKLFF
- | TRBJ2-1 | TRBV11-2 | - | TGTGCCAGCAGTTTCGGAGCCTCCTCCTACAATGAGCAGTTCTTC | CASSFGASSYNEQFF
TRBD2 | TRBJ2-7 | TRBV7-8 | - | TGTGCCAGCAGCTTAACGGCTAGCGGGAGTTACGAGCAGTACTTC | CASSLTASGSYEQYF
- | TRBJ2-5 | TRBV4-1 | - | TGCGCCAGCAGCCAAGAGATAACTGGCGAGACCCAGTACTTC | CASSQEITGETQYF
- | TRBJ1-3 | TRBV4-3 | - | TGCGCCAGCAGCCAAGATCCGTTGGGGGGCTCGAGAAACACCATATATTTT | CASSQDPLGGSRNTIYF
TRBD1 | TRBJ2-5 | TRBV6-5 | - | TGTGCCAGCAGCACAGGGGCTTGGGTAGGAGAGACCCAGTACTTC | CASSTGAWVGETQYF
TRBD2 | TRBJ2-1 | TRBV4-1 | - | TGCGCCAGCAGCCAAGTAGCGGGAGAATTGAATGAGCAGTTCTTC | CASSQVAGELNEQFF
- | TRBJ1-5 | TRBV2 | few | TGTGCCAGCACCGAGGAGGCGTATAGCAATCAGCCCCAGCATTTT | CASTEEAYSNQPQHF
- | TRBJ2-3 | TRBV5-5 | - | TGTGCCAGCAGCTTTTTGGGCAGGGCCCTGGCCACAGATACGCAGTATTTT | CASSFLGRALATDTQYF
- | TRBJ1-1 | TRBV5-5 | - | TGTGCCAGCAGCTCGTGGGGGGAAGGAACTGAAGCTTTCTTT | CASSSWGEGTEAFF
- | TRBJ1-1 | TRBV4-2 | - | TGTGCCAGCAGCCAAGAACGCTTCTCGAACACTGAAGCTTTCTTT | CASSQERFSNTEAFF
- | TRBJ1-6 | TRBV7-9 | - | TGTGCCAGCAGCTCGGGGGGTTCCTATAATTCACCCCTCCACTTT | CASSSGGSYNSPLHF
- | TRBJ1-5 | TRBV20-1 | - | TGCAGTGCTGACGACAATCCCCAGCATTTT | CSADDNPQHF
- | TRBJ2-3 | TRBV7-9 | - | TGTGCCAGCAGCTCGTGGCAGGACTGGGGGGATACGCAGTATTTT | CASSSWQDWGDTQYF
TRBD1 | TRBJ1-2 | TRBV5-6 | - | TGTGCCAGCAGCTTGGATCGACAGGGGAAGGGGTATGGCTACACCTTC | CASSLDRQGKGYGYTF
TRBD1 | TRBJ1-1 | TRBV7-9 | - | TGTGCCAGCAGCACTCGACAGGGGGTAGACACTGAAGCTTTCTTT | CASSTRQGVDTEAFF
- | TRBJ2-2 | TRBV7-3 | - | TGTGCCAGCAGGGGCGGGCCGACGAACACCGGGGAGCTGTTTTTT | CASRGGPTNTGELFF
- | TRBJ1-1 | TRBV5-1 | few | TGCGCCAGCAGTCGGGGAGGCACTGAAGCTTTCTTT | CASSRGGTEAFF